The 23 T cell receptor beta chains in this list originate from one sample, sequenced in a study of graft-versus-host responses after intestinal transplantation (TCRdb year 2021). The label giving this sample's time point can be read as: cells obtained before transplantation from donor or recipient. These receptors have no identified antigens. Library generation was performed with the immunoSEQ multiplex PCR assay. Not all clones reach the TCRdb copy of this immuneACCESS table, which keeps in-frame sequences only. Checked studies attribute under half of the gap to unresolved V genes and leave the rest unexplained. This sample gives about 89,000 clones in total; approximately 92% of them show up just once. The top ten hold about 0.28% of the sample. The sequences come from unstimulated CD4+ T cells sorted from spleen or lymph node cells, collected before intestinal transplant. The receptors here all came from a human donor who received an intestinal transplant.

This chain connects TRBV11-2 to TRBJ2-3, with D possibly matching TRBD2 (5 bases). Germline CDR1 is SGHAT and CDR2 is FQNNGV. The CDR3 spans 15 residues. V was shortened by 1 base and J by 4 bases, with 12 bases between the two germline ends. CDR3 protein: CASSLAGLAADTQYF. The CDR3 region has the DNA TGTGCCAGCAGCTTAGCCGGGCTAGCCGCAGATACGCAGTATTTT.

This clone has just one count. The chain employs TRBV19 and TRBJ2-6; the match to TRBD1 covers 7 bases. Germline V lookup: CDR1 LNHDA, CDR2 SQIVND (reference sequence). V was clipped by 6 bases and J by 2 bases; unmatched bases: 13. The CDR3 is 18 residues long. CDR3 region: CASRDPGTVGAGANVLTF. The DNA of the CDR3 is TGTGCCAGTAGAGATCCCGGGACAGTAGGCGCTGGGGCCAACGTCCTGACTTTC. Looking up the rest from reference TRBV19 and TRBJ2-6 gives the full variable domain: DGGITQSPKYLFRKEGQNVTLSCEQNLNHDAMYWYRQDPGQGLRLIYYSQIVNDFQKGDIAEGYSVSREKKESFPLTVTSAQKNPTAFYLCASRDPGTVGAGANVLTFGAGSRLTVL.

This sequence joins TRBV5-1 and TRBJ1-2, with unresolved D. CDR1 and CDR2 from the germline V gene are SGHRS and YFSETQ. This CDR3 spans 12 amino acids. V lost 1 base and J 7 bases, leaving 8 bases between the germline ends. The CDR3 nucleotides read TGCGCCAGCAGCTTGCGTAGTTCTGGCTACACCTTC. Amino acids: CASSLRSSGYTF.

The V gene is TRBV15, the J gene TRBJ1-5; D uncertain. This CDR3 spans 14 amino acids. The germline V and J ends were trimmed by 0 bases and 4 bases, with 7 bases remaining between them. Germline lookup yields CDR1 LNHNV and CDR2 YYDKDF (reference sequence). CDR3 nucleotides: TGTGCCACCAGCAGAGATCACGGGAATCAGCCCCAGCATTTT. It is translated as CATSRDHGNQPQHF.

The CDR3 DNA is TGTGCCAGCAGTTACTCGGGGGGGCCCGGCGCTTTCTTT. The encoded protein is CASSYSGGPGAFF. The chain is built from TRBV6-5 and TRBJ1-1, with D perhaps TRBD1 (6 bases). The germline V gene encodes CDR1 MNHEY and CDR2 SVGAGI. V lost 0 bases and J lost 11, with 13 bases in between. This CDR3 has 13 amino acids.

The chain couples TRBV4-2 to TRBJ1-4; D is ambiguous. This CDR3 is built from 14 residues. Germline CDR1 and CDR2: LGHNA and YNFKEQ. Trimming removed 5 bases at V and 8 bases at J, with 15 bases between. Here the CDR3 reads CASSTGQPREKLFF. The CDR3 nucleotides read TGTGCCAGCAGCACCGGGCAGCCTCGGGAAAAACTGTTTTTT.

This clone was detected once. V and J are TRBV4-3 and TRBJ2-7; D gene unclear. Trimming pared 0 bases from V and 3 bases from J, leaving 15 bases between. Per germline, CDR1 LGHNA and CDR2 YSLEER. CDR3 length equals 16 residues. CDR3 coding DNA: TGCGCCAGCAGCCAAGATACCTACCTCGCACTCTACGAGCAGTACTTC. The encoded protein is CASSQDTYLALYEQYF.

This chain connects TRBV12-5 to TRBJ2-1, with 7 bases that match TRBD2. CDR1 LGHNT and CDR2 FRNRAP come from the germline V gene. The CDR3 runs 17 residues. Trimming at V came to 0 bases and at J to 4 bases, leaving 9 bases not matched to a gene. This CDR3 reads CASGLVWGGKSYNEQFF. The CDR3 region has the DNA TGTGCTAGTGGTTTGGTTTGGGGGGGGAAATCATACAATGAGCAGTTCTTC. The variable domain in full, with the rest retrieved from reference TRBV12-5 and TRBJ2-1, is DARVTQTPRHKVTEMGQEVTMRCQPILGHNTVFWYRQTMMQGLELLAYFRNRAPLDDSGMPKDRFSAEMPDATLATLKIQPSEPRDSAVYFCASGLVWGGKSYNEQFFGPGTRLTVL.

The V call is TRBV27, the J call TRBJ2-5, with 10 bases aligning to TRBD2. CDR1 and CDR2 from the germline V gene are MNHEY and SMNVEV (reference sequence). CDR3 size: 16 residues. Trimming at V came to 0 bases and at J to 3 bases, leaving 4 bases not matched to a gene. The DNA for the CDR3 is TGTGCCAGCAGTTTATCACGGCTAGCGGGAGAAGAGACCCAGTACTTC. It is translated as CASSLSRLAGEETQYF.

This sequence joins TRBV18 and TRBJ2-3; a weak D match, TRBD1 (6 bases). V lost 3 bases and J lost 6, with 10 bases in between. Germline lookup yields CDR1 KGHSH and CDR2 LQKENI. The CDR3 has 13 residues. CDR3 in DNA: TGTGCCAGCTCACCGGGACATGCGGATACGCAGTATTTT. Protein sequence: CASSPGHADTQYF.

This chain links TRBV11-2 with TRBJ2-7, with no clear D. The CDR3 contains 10 residues. Per the germline V gene, CDR1 is SGHAT and CDR2 is FQNNGV. V lost 5 bases, J lost 9 bases, and 8 bases lay in between. The DNA for the CDR3 is TGTGCCAGCAGCCAAGGTGCGCAGTACTTC. It codes for CASSQGAQYF.

This chain links TRBV4-2 with TRBJ1-3, with TRBD1 identical over 7 bases. CDR3 size: 15 residues. Trimming cost V 4 bases and J 4 bases; bases outside gene matches: 7. CDR1 LGHNA and CDR2 YNFKEQ come from the germline V gene. The CDR3 here is CASSLGGGQGNTIYF. Written as DNA, the CDR3 is TGTGCCAGCAGCCTTGGGGGGGGACAGGGAAACACCATATATTTT.

This clone was recorded a few times. V and J are TRBV28 and TRBJ2-7; D is uncertain. Trimming took off 5 bases at V and 3 bases at J, with 5 bases between the two ends. CDR1 and CDR2 (germline): MDHEN, SYDVKM. The CDR3 length is 11 residues. Written as DNA, the CDR3 is TGTGCCAGCAGTAGCCTCTACGAGCAGTACTTC. This translates into CASSSLYEQYF.

This chain joins TRBV6-5 and TRBJ2-1, with 7 bases lining up with TRBD1. Germline V lookup: CDR1 MNHEY, CDR2 SVGAGI. Trimming took 6 bases from V and 7 from J; bases not matched to a gene: 6. CDR3 length: 13 amino acids. CDR3 amino acids: CASRKQQGNEQFF. The CDR3 coding sequence is TGTGCCAGCAGAAAACAACAGGGGAATGAGCAGTTCTTC.

This sequence joins TRBV19 and TRBJ2-7; no clear D gene. The germline V and J ends were trimmed by 3 bases and 2 bases, with 17 bases remaining between them. The CDR3 runs to 16 residues. Germline lookup yields CDR1 LNHDA and CDR2 SQIVND (reference sequence). CDR3 region: CASSMTAQAGTYEQYF. The CDR3 bases are TGTGCCAGTAGTATGACGGCCCAGGCAGGTACCTACGAGCAGTACTTC.

V gene TRBV6-1 combines with J gene TRBJ2-5, with 7 bases identical to TRBD2. Germline loops: CDR1 MNHNS, CDR2 SASEGT. The J segment lost 3 bases and the V segment lost 0 bases, leaving 19 bases of the junction unmatched. The CDR3 loop spans 20 amino acids. Here the CDR3 reads CASSEAGGIQGLLTKETQYF. DNA for the CDR3: TGTGCCAGCAGTGAAGCGGGGGGGATCCAGGGCCTACTAACCAAAGAGACCCAGTACTTC.

Concerning this clone itself: The junction departs from the called germline gene at one end, perhaps through a read error. This chain uses TRBV10-1 with TRBJ2-1, with D unclear. Germline V CDR1 and CDR2: WNHNN, SYGVQD (reference sequence). CDR3 length: 13 amino acids. CDR3 sequence reads: CASSERPYYEQFF. As DNA, the CDR3 is TGCGCCAGCAGTGAGAGACCCTACTATGAGCAGTTCTTC.

This chain joins TRBV20-1 and TRBJ2-1; D is undetermined. Germline loops: CDR1 DFQATT, CDR2 SNEGSKA (reference sequence). This CDR3 has 11 residues. The germline V and J ends were trimmed by 5 bases and 6 bases, with 8 bases remaining between them. The CDR3 is CSALVPNEQFF. The CDR3 region has the DNA TGCAGTGCTCTAGTGCCCAATGAGCAGTTCTTC.

The chain joins TRBV19 to TRBJ2-3; tentative D call: TRBD2 (6 bases). Trimming stripped 7 bases from V and 6 bases from J, with 14 bases between. The CDR3 is 13 amino acids. Per germline, CDR1 LNHDA and CDR2 SQIVND (reference sequence). CDR3 bases: TGTGCCAGTACGGGACTCTCTTCCGATACGCAGTATTTT. Amino acids: CASTGLSSDTQYF.

The CDR3 sequence is CASSQGGLSNQPQHF. For the CDR3, the DNA is TGTGCCAGCAGTCAGGGGGGCCTTAGCAATCAGCCCCAGCATTTT. The chain joins TRBV6-6 to TRBJ1-5, with 7 bases matching TRBD1. From germline, CDR1 is MNHNY and CDR2 SVGAGI (reference sequence). Trimming cost V 5 bases and J 0 bases; bases outside gene matches: 4. The CDR3 consists of 15 residues.

This chain connects TRBV6-5 to TRBJ1-2, with 8 nucleotides matching TRBD1. Trimming took 5 bases from V and 4 from J; bases not matched to a gene: 6. CDR1 is MNHEY, CDR2 SVGAGI, per germline. The CDR3 spans 14 residues. The CDR3 sequence is CASSQTGAAYGYTF. The CDR3 nucleotides are TGTGCCAGCAGTCAGACAGGGGCTGCCTATGGCTACACCTTC.

J is TRBJ1-5 and V is TRBV6-1; TRBD1 matches 7 bases. Germline V gives CDR1 MNHNS, CDR2 SASEGT. The CDR3 totals 17 residues. Trimming at V came to 2 bases and at J to 4 bases, leaving 11 bases not matched to a gene. CDR3 amino acids: CASSESLQGLLNQPQHF. In DNA, the CDR3 is TGTGCCAGCAGTGAAAGTTTACAGGGGCTGCTAAATCAGCCCCAGCATTTT.

The gene calls are TRBV5-6 and TRBJ1-1; perhaps TRBD1 as D (5 bases). Trimming took 3 bases from V and 3 from J, leaving 18 bases between them. CDR3 length equals 16 residues. Germline V gene sequence: CDR1 SGHDT, CDR2 YYEEEE. The chain's CDR3 is CASSWGGADGYTEAFF. In nucleotides, the CDR3 is TGTGCCAGCAGCTGGGGTGGGGCGGACGGGTACACTGAAGCTTTCTTT.